These 2 T cell receptor beta chains share one sample of origin, sequenced in a study of shared clonotypes between healthy human individuals. CD45RO-negative cells were positively selected for CCR7, leaving out terminally differentiated effector memory CD45RA+ cells. Only in-frame clones appear in the TCRdb table, and some are missing; sequencing was by immunoSEQ multiplex PCR. In the table there are millions of clones, approximately 94% of which are singletons. Specimen: naive CD8+ T cells sorted from blood. These receptors came from a man younger than 30 in good health.

The chain is built from TRBV7-9 and TRBJ1-1; no clear D. V lost 1 base to trimming and J lost 4 bases, with 10 bases between them. The CDR3 spans 14 residues. CDR1 and CDR2 from the germline V gene are SEHNR and FQNEAQ (reference sequence). CDR3 in DNA: TGTGCCAGCAGCTTAGGTATGGCCGGCACTGAAGCTTTCTTT. Translation: CASSLGMAGTEAFF.

V and J are TRBV7-9 and TRBJ1-2; 11 bases match TRBD1. The germline CDR1 and CDR2 sequences are SEHNR and FQNEAQ (reference sequence). This CDR3 is 17 amino acids long. With 5 bases clipped from V and 6 bases from J, the junction kept 14 bases outside the gene matches. CDR3 protein: CASSDHPGTGGRNGYTF. The CDR3 nucleotides read TGTGCCAGCAGCGACCACCCCGGGACAGGGGGACGAAATGGCTACACCTTC.